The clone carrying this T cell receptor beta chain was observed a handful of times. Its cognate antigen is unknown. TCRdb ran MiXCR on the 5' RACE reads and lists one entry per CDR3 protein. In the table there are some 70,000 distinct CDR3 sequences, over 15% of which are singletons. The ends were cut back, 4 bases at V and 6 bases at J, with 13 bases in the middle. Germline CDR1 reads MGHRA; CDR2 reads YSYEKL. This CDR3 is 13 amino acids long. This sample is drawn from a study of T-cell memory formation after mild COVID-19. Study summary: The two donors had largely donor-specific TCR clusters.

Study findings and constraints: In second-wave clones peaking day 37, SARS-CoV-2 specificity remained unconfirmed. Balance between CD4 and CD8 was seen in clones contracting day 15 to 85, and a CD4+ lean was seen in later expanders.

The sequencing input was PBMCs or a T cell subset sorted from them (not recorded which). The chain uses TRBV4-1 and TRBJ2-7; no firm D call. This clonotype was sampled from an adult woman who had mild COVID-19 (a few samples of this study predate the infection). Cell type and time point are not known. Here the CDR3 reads CASSLQLLGEQYF. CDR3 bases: TGCGCCAGCAGCCTACAGCTCTTGGGCGAGCAGTACTTC.